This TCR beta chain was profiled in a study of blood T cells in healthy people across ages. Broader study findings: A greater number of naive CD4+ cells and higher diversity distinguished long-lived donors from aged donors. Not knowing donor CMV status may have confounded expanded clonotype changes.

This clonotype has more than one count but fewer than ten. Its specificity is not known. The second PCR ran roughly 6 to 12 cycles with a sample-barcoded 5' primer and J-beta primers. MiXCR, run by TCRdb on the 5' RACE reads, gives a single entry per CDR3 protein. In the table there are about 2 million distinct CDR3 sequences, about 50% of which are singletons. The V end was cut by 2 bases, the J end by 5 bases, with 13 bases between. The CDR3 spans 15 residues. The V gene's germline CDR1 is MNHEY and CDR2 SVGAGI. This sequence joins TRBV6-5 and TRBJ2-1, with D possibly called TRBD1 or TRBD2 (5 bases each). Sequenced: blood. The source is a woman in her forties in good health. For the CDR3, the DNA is TGTGCCAGCAGTTACCTTGAGGGGCAGCACAATGAGCAGTTCTTC. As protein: CASSYLEGQHNEQFF.